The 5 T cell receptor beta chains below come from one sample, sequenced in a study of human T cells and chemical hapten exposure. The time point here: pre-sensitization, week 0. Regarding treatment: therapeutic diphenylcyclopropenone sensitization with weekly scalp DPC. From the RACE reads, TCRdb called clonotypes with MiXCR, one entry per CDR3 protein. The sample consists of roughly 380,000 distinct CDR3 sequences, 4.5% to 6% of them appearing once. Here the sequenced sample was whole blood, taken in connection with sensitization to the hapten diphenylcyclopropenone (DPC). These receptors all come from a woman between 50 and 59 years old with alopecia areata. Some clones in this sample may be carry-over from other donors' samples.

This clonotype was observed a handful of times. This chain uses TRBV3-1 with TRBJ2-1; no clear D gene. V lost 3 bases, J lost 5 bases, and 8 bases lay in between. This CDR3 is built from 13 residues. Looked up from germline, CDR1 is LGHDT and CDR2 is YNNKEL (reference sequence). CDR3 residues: CASSQYTDNEQFF. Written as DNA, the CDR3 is TGTGCCAGCAGCCAGTACACCGACAATGAGCAGTTCTTC.

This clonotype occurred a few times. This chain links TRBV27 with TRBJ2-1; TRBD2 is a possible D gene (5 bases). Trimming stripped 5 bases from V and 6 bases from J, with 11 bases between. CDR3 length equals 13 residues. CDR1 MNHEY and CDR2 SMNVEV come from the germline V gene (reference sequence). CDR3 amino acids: CASSPRGPNEQFF. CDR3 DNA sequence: TGTGCCAGCAGTCCCCGCGGGCCCAATGAGCAGTTCTTC.

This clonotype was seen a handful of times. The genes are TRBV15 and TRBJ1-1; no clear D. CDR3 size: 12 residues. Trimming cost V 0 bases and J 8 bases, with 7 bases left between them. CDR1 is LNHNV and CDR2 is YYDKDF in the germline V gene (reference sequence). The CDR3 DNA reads TGTGCCACCAGCAGAGACGGTGTCGAAGCTTTCTTT. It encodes CATSRDGVEAFF.

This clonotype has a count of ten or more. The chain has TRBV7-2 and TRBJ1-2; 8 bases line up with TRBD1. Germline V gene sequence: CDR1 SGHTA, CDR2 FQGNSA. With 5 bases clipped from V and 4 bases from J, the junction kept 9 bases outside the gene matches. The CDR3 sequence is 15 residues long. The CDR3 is CASSVSQGASYGYTF. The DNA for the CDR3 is TGTGCCAGCAGCGTTAGTCAGGGGGCCAGCTATGGCTACACCTTC.

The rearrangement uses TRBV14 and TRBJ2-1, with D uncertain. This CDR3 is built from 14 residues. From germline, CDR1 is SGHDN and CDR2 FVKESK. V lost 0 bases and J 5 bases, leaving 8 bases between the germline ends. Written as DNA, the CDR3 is TGTGCCAGCAGCCAAGATCTGGTAGACAATGAGCAGTTCTTC. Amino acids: CASSQDLVDNEQFF.